This TCR beta chain was captured by sequencing in a study of blood T cell repertoires in COVID-19. Clones were sequenced by immunoSEQ multiplex PCR, and TCRdb holds only the in-frame ones, with some missing. The sample has about 250,000 clones, around 90% seen once. The CDR3 is 13 amino acids. Trimming pared 4 bases from V and 10 bases from J, leaving 13 bases between. V is TRBV12-3 or TRBV12-4 and J is TRBJ1-4, with unresolved D. The sample comprised PBMCs or T cells enriched from blood (not recorded which). This TCR was sampled from a woman aged 25 to 39 with acute COVID-19. CDR3 residues: CASSSGEVGKLFF. CDR3 bases: TGTGCCAGCAGTTCCGGGGAGGTAGGAAAACTGTTTTTT.